This TCR beta chain was identified during a study of OX40 agonist ivuxolimab in advanced cancers. Study-wide results and limits: CD8+ T cells were the subset that, on average, had more expanded clones than CD4+. Clonal expansion by week 6 occurred in CD4+ and CD8+ blood T cells (at 0.1 to 3.0 mg/kg).

A history of autoimmune disease or systemic immunosuppression excluded patients. The sampling schedule covered blood at baseline, cycle 4 day 1, and cycle 7 day 1. Generated by immunoSEQ multiplex PCR, the TCRdb table keeps only in-frame clones and is missing some. The repertoire holds roughly 90,000 clones, roughly 92% seen once, with over 2.5% in the top ten. The CDR3 is 13 amino acids. A note on this clone: Its antigen is not known.

This chain joins TRBV21-1 and TRBJ2-3. TRBV21-1 is designated a pseudogene. The source of this sequence is an adult with an advanced solid tumor such as melanoma, head and neck, liver or kidney cancer. The starting material was CD4+ or CD8+ T cells sorted from blood, obtained in a trial of the OX40 agonist ivuxolimab. The CDR3 DNA reads as TGTGCCAGCAGCAAGCCCGAGGACCATACGCAGTATTTT. Translated, it gives CASSKPEDHTQYF.